The 23 T cell receptor beta chains reported below all come from one sample, sequenced in a study of blood T cells in healthy people across ages. A J-beta primer mix and a sample-barcoded 5' primer were used in a second PCR of roughly 6 to 11 cycles. TCRdb itself ran the 5' RACE reads through MiXCR, one entry per CDR3 protein. The sample lists about 680,000 distinct CDR3 sequences; 45% to 50% were seen once. The sequenced material came from blood. These receptors were taken from a woman aged 55-69 years in good health.

This clonotype came up a few times. This chain connects TRBV29-1 to TRBJ2-3; D remains ambiguous. This CDR3 region has 15 residues. In germline, CDR1 is SQVTM, CDR2 ANQGSEA. Trimming took off 5 bases at V and 0 bases at J, with 15 bases between the two ends. The CDR3 spells CSVPKAPSSTDTQYF. CDR3 DNA sequence: TGCAGCGTTCCCAAGGCCCCATCTAGCACAGATACGCAGTATTTT.

At least ten counts were recorded for this clonotype. The chain recombines TRBV7-8 with TRBJ2-5; TRBD2 agrees at 9 bases. From germline, CDR1 is SGHVS and CDR2 FQNEAQ. The CDR3 is 17 residues long. After removal of 5 bases from V and 3 bases from J, the junction contained 13 bases not matched to a gene. The CDR3 DNA reads as TGTGCCAGCAGCATACGGGGGACTAGCAGGGGGGAAGAGACCCAGTACTTC. Residues: CASSIRGTSRGEETQYF.

This clonotype was picked up a small number of times. The chain links TRBV20-1 to TRBJ1-6; TRBD1 matches 9 bases. The CDR3 sequence is 14 residues long. The ends lost 3 bases at V and 11 bases at J; junction bases unmatched: 8. Germline CDR1 is DFQATT and CDR2 is SNEGSKA (reference sequence). The DNA of the CDR3 is TGCAGTGCTAGCCCGGGACAGGGTCTGACACCCCTCCACTTT. Protein sequence: CSASPGQGLTPLHF.

The table lists this clonotype with a count of one. This chain connects TRBV7-2 to TRBJ2-1, with TRBD2 identical over 7 bases. The germline gives CDR1 SGHTA, CDR2 FQGNSA. V shed 2 bases and J 8 bases; nucleotides not matched to a gene: 6. The CDR3 has 14 residues. CDR3 amino acids: CASSLRLAGYEQFF. The CDR3 DNA reads as TGTGCCAGCAGCTTACGACTAGCCGGCTATGAGCAGTTCTTC.

This rearrangement joins TRBV5-1 to TRBJ2-3; 10 bases fit TRBD2. Germline trimming cut 4 bases from V and 0 bases from J; bases unmatched to any gene: 8. This CDR3 has 17 residues. Germline V gives CDR1 SGHRS, CDR2 YFSETQ. In DNA, the CDR3 is TGCGCCAGCAGCCAGTACGGGACTAGCGTAAGCACAGATACGCAGTATTTT. Its protein is CASSQYGTSVSTDTQYF.

This clonotype came up a few times. The J gene is TRBJ2-7, the V gene TRBV7-2, with TRBD2 matching over 7 bases. V shed 5 bases and J 0 bases; nucleotides not matched to a gene: 10. The CDR3 runs 16 residues. Germline CDR1 reads SGHTA; CDR2 reads FQGNSA. The CDR3 reads CASSQRTGGSSYEQYF. The CDR3 nucleotides are TGTGCCAGCAGCCAACGGACTGGCGGGAGCTCCTACGAGCAGTACTTC.

The chain combines TRBV7-9 with TRBJ2-7; TRBD1 or TRBD2 may be the D gene (5 bases each). Germline V gene lookup returns CDR1 SEHNR and CDR2 FQNEAQ (reference sequence). This CDR3 is 14 amino acids long. V was cut by 5 bases and J by 2 bases, with 13 bases left in between. The CDR3 DNA follows: TGTGCCAGCAGCGTAGGGGACCAACCCTACGAGCAGTACTTC. This encodes CASSVGDQPYEQYF. The full variable domain, completed using reference TRBV7-9 and TRBJ2-7, is DTGVSQNPRHKITKRGQNVTFRCDPISEHNRLYWYRQTLGQGPEFLTYFQNEAQLEKSRLLSDRFSAERPKGSFSTLEIQRTEQGDSAMYLCASSVGDQPYEQYFGPGTRLTVT.

V usage is TRBV20-1 and J usage is TRBJ2-7; 7 bases line up with TRBD1. The end of the DNA aligns better with TRBJ2-5, so the J call may be wrong. The CDR3 sequence is 13 residues long. CDR1 and CDR2 (germline): DFQATT, SNEGSKA (reference sequence). The CDR3 loop reads CSAGAQGVRTQYF. The CDR3 coding sequence is TGCAGTGCGGGTGCTCAGGGGGTGAGGACCCAGTACTTC.

This clonotype came up once. V and J are TRBV7-2 and TRBJ1-1; 9 bases are a match to TRBD1. Looked up from germline, CDR1 is SGHTA and CDR2 is FQGNSA. This CDR3 has 14 residues. J gave up 10 bases and V 5 bases, and 11 bases lay outside the gene matches. The CDR3 loop is CASSGRTGGRGAFF. The CDR3 nucleotides read TGTGCCAGCAGCGGCCGCACAGGGGGCCGAGGAGCTTTCTTT. The full variable domain, completed using reference TRBV7-2 and TRBJ1-1, is GAGVSQSPSNKVTEKGKDVELRCDPISGHTALYWYRQSLGQGLEFLIYFQGNSAPDKSGLPSDRFSAERTGGSVSTLTIQRTQQEDSAVYLCASSGRTGGRGAFFGQGTRLTVV.

The gene calls are TRBV6-6 and TRBJ1-4; 8 nucleotides agree with TRBD1. The germline V gene has CDR1 MNHNY and CDR2 SVGAGI (reference sequence). The CDR3 runs to 14 residues. V was clipped by 4 bases and J by 8 bases; unmatched bases: 6. The CDR3 region has the DNA TGTGCCAGCAGTTTTCAGGGGGCGCAGGAAAAACTGTTTTTT. This sequence encodes CASSFQGAQEKLFF.

V usage is TRBV3-1 and J usage is TRBJ2-1, with 7 nucleotides matching TRBD2. J gave up 3 bases and V 2 bases, and 4 bases lay outside the gene matches. Germline V gene lookup returns CDR1 LGHDT and CDR2 YNNKEL (reference sequence). This CDR3 contains 15 residues. The CDR3 DNA is TGTGCCAGCAGCCAATTGGCGGGGGACTACAATGAGCAGTTCTTC. Residues: CASSQLAGDYNEQFF.

This clonotype was seen only a few times. The chain uses TRBV7-2 and TRBJ2-7, with D perhaps matching TRBD1 (5 bases). Germline CDR1 SGHTA, CDR2 FQGNSA. V shed 6 bases and J shed 2 bases, with 11 bases lying between them. CDR3 length: 13 residues. CDR3 sequence reads: CASSRTFTYEQYF. The DNA of the CDR3 is TGTGCCAGCAGTCGGACATTTACCTACGAGCAGTACTTC.

Of note for this clonotype: The germline gene is not matched at one end of the junction; a read error may be the cause. The J gene is TRBJ1-5, the V gene TRBV4-1, with TRBD1 identical over 7 bases. The CDR3 is 16 residues long. Germline CDR1 reads MGHRA; CDR2 reads YSYEKL. The CDR3 DNA follows: TGCGCCAGCAACCAAGAGTACCGACAGGGACCTCAGCCCCAGCATTTT. It translates to CASNQEYRQGPQPQHF.

This clonotype has a single count. The chain is built from TRBV20-1 and TRBJ1-1; D perhaps matches TRBD1 (5 bases). This CDR3 is built from 13 residues. Germline CDR1 and CDR2: DFQATT and SNEGSKA (reference sequence). Between the trimmed V and J ends, which lost 2 bases and 4 bases, there was a span of 11 bases. The CDR3 region has the DNA TGCAGTGCTAGACAGCCGGGGGGCACTGAAGCTTTCTTT. This codes for CSARQPGGTEAFF.

The table lists this clonotype with a few counts. V usage is TRBV20-1 and J usage is TRBJ2-5; 8 nucleotides line up with TRBD1. CDR1 and CDR2 (germline): DFQATT, SNEGSKA (reference sequence). This CDR3 has 15 residues. V was pared by 5 bases and J by 2 bases, with 10 bases of the junction left unmatched. The CDR3 here is CSAFPLRDRQETQYF. In DNA, the CDR3 is TGCAGTGCTTTCCCTCTCCGGGACAGGCAAGAGACCCAGTACTTC.

The chain employs TRBV19 and TRBJ2-6, with 11 bases fitting TRBD1. CDR3 length equals 16 residues. J gave up 3 bases and V 9 bases, and 7 bases lay outside the gene matches. Germline CDR1 and CDR2: LNHDA and SQIVND (reference sequence). For the CDR3, the DNA is TGTGCCAGCAGGACAGGGGGCATTGGTGGGGCCAACGTCCTGACTTTC. Translation gives CASRTGGIGGANVLTF. The whole variable domain, remainder taken from reference TRBV19 and TRBJ2-6, is DGGITQSPKYLFRKEGQNVTLSCEQNLNHDAMYWYRQDPGQGLRLIYYSQIVNDFQKGDIAEGYSVSREKKESFPLTVTSAQKNPTAFYLCASRTGGIGGANVLTFGAGSRLTVL.

Concerning this clonotype: The germline gene is not matched at one end of the junction; a read error may be the cause. The chain has TRBV7-9 and TRBJ2-5, with D possibly matching TRBD1 (6 bases). The CDR3 has 13 residues. CDR1 is SEHNR, CDR2 FQNEAQ, per germline (reference sequence). For the CDR3, the DNA is TGTGCCAGCAACAACAGGGTGGGAGAGACCCGGTACTTC. This encodes CASNNRVGETRYF.

The chain employs TRBV24-1 and TRBJ2-3; 14 bases fit TRBD2. The CDR3 is 18 amino acids. The V segment lost 7 bases and the J segment 11 bases; nucleotides outside the gene matches: 19. Looked up from germline, CDR1 is KGHDR and CDR2 is SFDVKD. CDR3 residues: CATSAQKGLAGGVFRQYF. The CDR3 coding sequence is TGTGCCACCAGCGCCCAGAAAGGACTAGCGGGAGGAGTATTTAGGCAGTATTTT.

The CDR3 DNA reads as TGCGCCAGCAGCCAAGTAATAACTAGCGGGAGGTTGGACACCGGGGAGCTGTTTTTT. Translating it yields CASSQVITSGRLDTGELFF. V gene TRBV4-3 combines with J gene TRBJ2-2, with 12 bases fitting TRBD2. After removal of 1 base from V and 3 bases from J, the junction contained 9 bases not matched to a gene. Germline V CDR1 and CDR2: LGHNA, YSLEER. There are 19 residues in the CDR3.

This sequence joins TRBV7-9 and TRBJ1-1; D remains unclear. The V gene's germline CDR1 is SEHNR and CDR2 FQNEAQ (reference sequence). The V end lost 8 bases, the J end lost 7 bases, and 17 bases lay between the germline ends. The CDR3 has 13 residues. DNA for the CDR3: TGTGCCAGCTTCGAGGGCCGGTCCGATGAAGCTTTCTTT. This encodes CASFEGRSDEAFF.

This chain links TRBV21-1 with TRBJ1-1; TRBD1, the table's D call, was not compared with the DNA. TRBV21-1 is a pseudogene segment. The CDR3 sequence is 15 residues long. DNA for the CDR3: TGTGCCAGCAGCAACTCAACAGGGGTGGGCGCTGAAGCTTTCTTT. Its protein is CASSNSTGVGAEAFF.

The gene calls are TRBV28 and TRBJ2-7; 11 bases are shared with TRBD1. The CDR3 totals 13 residues. CDR1 and CDR2 (germline): MDHEN, SYDVKM. Trimming cost V 8 bases and J 6 bases; bases outside gene matches: 6. The CDR3 DNA reads TGTGCCAGCCGGCGGGACAGGGGGTGCGAGCAGTACTTC. This gives the protein CASRRDRGCEQYF.

This chain connects TRBV24-1 to TRBJ2-1; a weak D match, TRBD1 (6 bases). Germline values: CDR1 KGHDR, CDR2 SFDVKD. V gave up 1 base and J gave up 3 bases, with 9 bases separating them. The CDR3 spans 15 residues. In nucleotides, the CDR3 is TGTGCCACCAGTGATTTAAACAGGGACTACAATGAGCAGTTCTTC. This translates into CATSDLNRDYNEQFF.